A single T cell receptor beta chain is shown here with its context. Antigen unknown. The data were obtained in a study of cytomegalovirus exposure and HLA in healthy donors. The data were produced by immunoSEQ multiplex PCR, yet TCRdb's version contains in-frame clones alone and is incomplete. The sample carries 110,000 or so clones, about 85% recorded once. Overall study findings and caveats: In vitro assays verified that a few CMV-associated chains recognized CMV antigens specifically. It was found in a later analysis that first-cohort TCR clusters tended to co-occur in the 100 to 150 validation repertoires. The classifier, whose performance was assessed in both the original and validation cohorts, reportedly diagnosed cytomegalovirus status with high specificity and sensitivity.

CDR1 is MGHRA, CDR2 YSYEKL, per germline. CDR3 length: 15 amino acids. V lost 0 bases and J 6 bases, leaving 14 bases between the germline ends. The sequence was collected from a woman younger than 35 in good health and CMV-seronegative. The rearrangement joins TRBV4-1 to TRBJ1-1, with D possibly TRBD1 on 5 matching bases. Sample: PBMCs. This CDR3 reads CASSQDPGGEAEAFF. The CDR3 coding sequence is TGCGCCAGCAGCCAAGATCCGGGGGGGGAGGCTGAAGCTTTCTTT.